This T cell receptor beta chain was found in a study of blood T cell repertoires in COVID-19. On the study more broadly: Sample material is recorded as cDNA or gDNA derived from T cells, B-cell-depleted T cells, or PBMCs.

Recovered status applied to Cohort 3 donors who had two consecutive negative PCRs. It also applied to those with clearance or with symptom resolution. Profiling relied on immunoSEQ multiplex PCR, and the TCRdb table lists in-frame clones only, not all of them. The table lists around 200,000 clones, over 80% of them singletons. The sequence was collected from a man aged 25 to 40 who had recovered from COVID-19. The sequenced sample was PBMCs or T cells enriched from blood (not recorded which).

The CDR3 loop is CASSTGWGEQYF. In nucleotides, the CDR3 is TGTGCCAGTAGTACAGGGTGGGGCGAGCAGTACTTC. The chain carries TRBV19 and TRBJ2-7; D possibly corresponds to TRBD1 (5 bases). The CDR3 is 12 residues long. CDR1 and CDR2 (germline): LNHDA, SQIVND (reference sequence). V lost 4 bases and J lost 6, with 10 bases in between.